Shown below are 18 T cell receptor beta chains from a single sample sequenced in a study of graft-versus-host responses after intestinal transplantation. No antigen has been identified for these receptors. Profiling relied on immunoSEQ multiplex PCR, and the TCRdb table lists in-frame clones only, not all of them. This table has more than 100,000 clones, 85% to 95% appearing once. The sample consisted of unstimulated CD8+ T cells sorted from spleen or lymph node cells, taken before intestinal transplant. All receptors come from a human donor who received an intestinal transplant.

The chain uses TRBV10-3 and TRBJ2-1, with D possibly being TRBD2 (5 bases). V lost 8 bases, J lost 0 bases, and 14 bases lay in between. The V gene's germline CDR1 is ENHRY and CDR2 SYGVKD. This CDR3 has 15 amino acids. This CDR3 is CAIAADGSSYNEQFF. The CDR3 coding sequence is TGTGCCATCGCAGCGGACGGAAGCTCCTACAATGAGCAGTTCTTC.

This clone was counted once. The gene calls are TRBV11-3 and TRBJ1-5, with D tentatively TRBD1 (5 bases). Trimming removed 1 base at V and 0 bases at J, with 10 bases between. CDR3 size: 16 residues. Germline V gene lookup returns CDR1 SGHNT and CDR2 YENEEA. The CDR3 region has the DNA TGTGCCAGCAGCTTAGTGGGGGGTTATAGCAATCAGCCCCAGCATTTT. This gives the protein CASSLVGGYSNQPQHF.

The chain recombines TRBV28 with TRBJ2-7, with D tentatively TRBD1 (6 bases). The V end was cut by 3 bases, the J end by 2 bases, with 11 bases between. The length of the CDR3 is 14 residues. Per the germline V gene, CDR1 is MDHEN and CDR2 is SYDVKM. CDR3 in DNA: TGTGCCAGCAGTTTGCTCGGGACACCCTACGAGCAGTACTTC. Its translation is CASSLLGTPYEQYF. Supplemented by reference TRBV28 and TRBJ2-7, the full variable domain reads DVKVTQSSRYLVKRTGEKVFLECVQDMDHENMFWYRQDPGLGLRLIYFSYDVKMKEKGDIPEGYSVSREKKERFSLILESASTNQTSMYLCASSLLGTPYEQYFGPGTRLTVT.

The DNA for the CDR3 is TGTGCCAGCAGCCTCGGGACAGTAGAGACCCAGTACTTC. It encodes CASSLGTVETQYF. The chain recombines TRBV9 with TRBJ2-5, with 7 positions matching TRBD1. In germline, CDR1 is SGDLS, CDR2 YYNGEE. This CDR3 comprises 13 residues. V lost 4 bases and J lost 4; bases outside the gene matches: 4.

The chain carries TRBV30 and TRBJ2-3; 13 nucleotides match TRBD2. Trimming at V came to 4 bases and at J to 1 base, leaving 20 bases not matched to a gene. Germline CDR1 reads GTSNPN; CDR2 reads SVGIG (reference sequence). The length of the CDR3 is 21 residues. Here the CDR3 reads CAWKRLLFGLAGAEGTDTQYF. CDR3 sequence (DNA): TGTGCCTGGAAACGCCTCCTCTTCGGACTAGCGGGAGCGGAGGGCACAGATACGCAGTATTTT.

This rearrangement joins TRBV27 to TRBJ2-7; D not resolved. The V and J ends lost 2 bases and 1 base respectively, with 21 bases between them. The V gene's germline CDR1 is MNHEY and CDR2 SMNVEV (reference sequence). The CDR3 loop spans 18 amino acids. CDR3 nucleotide sequence: TGTGCCAGCAGTTTAAGTACGGTGGTTGGTACCGCTTCCTACGAGCAGTACTTC. Translating gives CASSLSTVVGTASYEQYF.

V and J are TRBV15 and TRBJ1-2, with a weak D call TRBD1 (5 bases). V was cut by 0 bases and J by 7 bases, with 18 bases left in between. This CDR3 contains 16 residues. Germline CDR1 and CDR2: LNHNV and YYDKDF (reference sequence). The DNA for the CDR3 is TGTGCCACCAGCAGAGATATATCGGGGCTCAGGGCTGGCTACACCTTC. Protein product: CATSRDISGLRAGYTF.

The chain joins TRBV7-6 to TRBJ2-1; 14 nucleotides align to TRBD2. Per germline, CDR1 SGHVS and CDR2 FNYEAQ. The CDR3 is 15 amino acids. Unmatched junction bases numbered 1, after V lost 1 base and J lost 8 bases. In nucleotides, the CDR3 is TGTGCCAGCAGCTTAGGACTAGCGGGAGGGTATGAGCAGTTCTTC. Translating gives CASSLGLAGGYEQFF.

The rearrangement uses TRBV6-4 and TRBJ1-1; D unclear. Deletions cut 3 bases from V and 0 bases from J, with 5 bases between. This CDR3 is 13 amino acids long. The V gene's germline CDR1 is MRHNA and CDR2 SNTAGT. The CDR3 DNA reads as TGTGCCAGCAGTGAATCGGTGAACACTGAAGCTTTCTTT. This gives the protein CASSESVNTEAFF.

CDR3 sequence reads: CASSSSLTRYSNQPQHF. CDR3 DNA: TGTGCCAGCAGCTCATCCTTGACCCGTTATAGCAATCAGCCCCAGCATTTT. The chain links TRBV7-8 to TRBJ1-5; no clear D. The CDR3 totals 17 residues. Germline CDR1 SGHVS, CDR2 FQNEAQ. Deletions cut 4 bases from V and 0 bases from J, with 16 bases between.

This rearrangement joins TRBV7-8 to TRBJ1-2, with D perhaps TRBD1 (6 bases). Per the germline V gene, CDR1 is SGHVS and CDR2 is FQNEAQ. V was trimmed by 5 bases and J by 5 bases, leaving 12 bases between them. This CDR3 has 13 residues. The DNA for the CDR3 is TGTGCCAGCAGCCCAATCCAGGGGTATGGCTACACCTTC. Protein sequence: CASSPIQGYGYTF.

This chain joins TRBV27 and TRBJ1-6; D might be TRBD1 (6 bases). V was clipped by 8 bases and J by 8 bases, with 16 bases between them. The CDR3 covers 14 residues. The germline gives CDR1 MNHEY, CDR2 SMNVEV (reference sequence). The CDR3 region has the DNA TGTGCCAGCGGACGACAGGATTGGGATTCACCCCTCCACTTT. Its protein is CASGRQDWDSPLHF.

The V and J genes are TRBV6-5 and TRBJ1-3; D ambiguous. The CDR3 has 14 residues. Trimming removed 10 bases from V and 1 base from J, with 14 bases in between. In germline, CDR1 is MNHEY, CDR2 SVGAGI. As DNA, the CDR3 is TGTGCCACCACTCCCTCGGGGTCTGGAAACACCATATATTTT. Translating it yields CATTPSGSGNTIYF.

The rearrangement links TRBV27 to TRBJ2-7; D not certain. From germline, CDR1 is MNHEY and CDR2 SMNVEV (reference sequence). CDR3 length: 13 amino acids. Trimming removed 7 bases from V and 1 base from J, with 11 bases in between. CDR3 region: CASTPVGSYEQYF. DNA for the CDR3: TGTGCCAGCACCCCCGTGGGGTCCTACGAGCAGTACTTC.

The CDR3 loop is CASSPRANTEAFF. For the CDR3, the DNA is TGTGCCAGCAGCCCCAGGGCGAACACTGAAGCTTTCTTT. The rearrangement joins TRBV7-9 to TRBJ1-1; D is perhaps TRBD1 (5 bases). Germline lookup yields CDR1 SEHNR and CDR2 FQNEAQ (reference sequence). This CDR3 is built from 13 residues. V lost 5 bases and J 1 base, leaving 8 bases between the germline ends. Full variable domain (rest looked up from reference TRBV7-9 and TRBJ1-1): DTGVSQNPRHKITKRGQNVTFRCDPISEHNRLYWYRQTLGQGPEFLTYFQNEAQLEKSRLLSDRFSAERPKGSFSTLEIQRTEQGDSAMYLCASSPRANTEAFFGQGTRLTVV.

The chain carries TRBV14 and TRBJ2-7; possibly TRBD1 for D (6 bases). The CDR3 contains 14 residues. V was pared by 4 bases and J by 4 bases, with 14 bases between. The V gene's germline CDR1 is SGHDN and CDR2 FVKESK. CDR3: CASSPQQGRYEQYF. The CDR3 nucleotides are TGTGCCAGCAGCCCACAACAGGGAAGATACGAGCAGTACTTC.

This chain joins TRBV4-1 and TRBJ2-1; 7 nucleotides agree with TRBD1. J lost 4 bases, V lost 2 bases, and 2 bases had no gene match. Germline lookup yields CDR1 MGHRA and CDR2 YSYEKL. This CDR3 spans 14 amino acids. CDR3 residues: CASSQQGEYNEQFF. CDR3 nucleotide sequence: TGCGCCAGCAGCCAACAGGGGGAGTACAATGAGCAGTTCTTC.

The chain carries TRBV28 and TRBJ2-7; D is perhaps TRBD1 (6 bases). The germline gives CDR1 MDHEN, CDR2 SYDVKM. This CDR3 is 16 amino acids long. V shed 1 base and J shed 0 bases, with 13 bases lying between them. CDR3 protein: CASSLLRDTASYEQYF. CDR3 nucleotide sequence: TGTGCCAGCAGTTTATTAAGGGACACGGCCTCCTACGAGCAGTACTTC.